This entry is about one TCR beta chain. The antigen is not known. The data were produced by immunoSEQ multiplex PCR, yet TCRdb's version contains in-frame clones alone and is incomplete. The sample yields some 240,000 clones, 75% to 90% seen once. This sample stems from a study of cytomegalovirus exposure and HLA in healthy donors. J gave up 3 bases and V 4 bases, and 2 bases lay outside the gene matches. CDR3 length: 14 residues. Per the germline V gene, CDR1 is SQVTM and CDR2 is ANQGSEA. Whole-study findings and limits: Listed as cytomegalovirus-associated were 150 or so TCR beta chains.

The genes are TRBV29-1 and TRBJ2-1; the match to TRBD1 covers 11 bases. This TCR was sampled from a young woman in good health and CMV-seronegative. Sequenced material: PBMCs. Here the CDR3 reads CSVVGTGGYNEQFF. CDR3 DNA sequence: TGCAGCGTTGTCGGGACAGGGGGCTACAATGAGCAGTTCTTC.